This T cell receptor (beta chain) is from a study of blood T cell repertoires in COVID-19. Overall study: Sources were T cells, B-cell-depleted T cells, or PBMCs; the material itself was cDNA or gDNA.

V was clipped by 5 bases and J by 5 bases; unmatched bases: 6. The CDR3 is 14 residues long. Germline V CDR1 and CDR2: SGHAT, FQNNGV. The authors' processing: Reference gene primers were amplified, and this amplification served to estimate nucleated cell counts. Produced via immunoSEQ multiplex PCR; TCRdb's table is partial and in-frame only. That table is the source of V, J and clone size, and D and trimming were worked out from the DNA. The sample contains about 98,000 clones, roughly 87% of which appear only once. The TCR was taken from a man in his 70s with acute or convalescent COVID-19. The chain uses TRBV11-2 and TRBJ2-7; 10 bases align to TRBD1. Specimen: peripheral blood. CDR3 sequence reads: CASSVPGTGDEQYF. CDR3 sequence (DNA): TGTGCCAGCAGCGTCCCCGGGACAGGGGACGAGCAGTACTTC.